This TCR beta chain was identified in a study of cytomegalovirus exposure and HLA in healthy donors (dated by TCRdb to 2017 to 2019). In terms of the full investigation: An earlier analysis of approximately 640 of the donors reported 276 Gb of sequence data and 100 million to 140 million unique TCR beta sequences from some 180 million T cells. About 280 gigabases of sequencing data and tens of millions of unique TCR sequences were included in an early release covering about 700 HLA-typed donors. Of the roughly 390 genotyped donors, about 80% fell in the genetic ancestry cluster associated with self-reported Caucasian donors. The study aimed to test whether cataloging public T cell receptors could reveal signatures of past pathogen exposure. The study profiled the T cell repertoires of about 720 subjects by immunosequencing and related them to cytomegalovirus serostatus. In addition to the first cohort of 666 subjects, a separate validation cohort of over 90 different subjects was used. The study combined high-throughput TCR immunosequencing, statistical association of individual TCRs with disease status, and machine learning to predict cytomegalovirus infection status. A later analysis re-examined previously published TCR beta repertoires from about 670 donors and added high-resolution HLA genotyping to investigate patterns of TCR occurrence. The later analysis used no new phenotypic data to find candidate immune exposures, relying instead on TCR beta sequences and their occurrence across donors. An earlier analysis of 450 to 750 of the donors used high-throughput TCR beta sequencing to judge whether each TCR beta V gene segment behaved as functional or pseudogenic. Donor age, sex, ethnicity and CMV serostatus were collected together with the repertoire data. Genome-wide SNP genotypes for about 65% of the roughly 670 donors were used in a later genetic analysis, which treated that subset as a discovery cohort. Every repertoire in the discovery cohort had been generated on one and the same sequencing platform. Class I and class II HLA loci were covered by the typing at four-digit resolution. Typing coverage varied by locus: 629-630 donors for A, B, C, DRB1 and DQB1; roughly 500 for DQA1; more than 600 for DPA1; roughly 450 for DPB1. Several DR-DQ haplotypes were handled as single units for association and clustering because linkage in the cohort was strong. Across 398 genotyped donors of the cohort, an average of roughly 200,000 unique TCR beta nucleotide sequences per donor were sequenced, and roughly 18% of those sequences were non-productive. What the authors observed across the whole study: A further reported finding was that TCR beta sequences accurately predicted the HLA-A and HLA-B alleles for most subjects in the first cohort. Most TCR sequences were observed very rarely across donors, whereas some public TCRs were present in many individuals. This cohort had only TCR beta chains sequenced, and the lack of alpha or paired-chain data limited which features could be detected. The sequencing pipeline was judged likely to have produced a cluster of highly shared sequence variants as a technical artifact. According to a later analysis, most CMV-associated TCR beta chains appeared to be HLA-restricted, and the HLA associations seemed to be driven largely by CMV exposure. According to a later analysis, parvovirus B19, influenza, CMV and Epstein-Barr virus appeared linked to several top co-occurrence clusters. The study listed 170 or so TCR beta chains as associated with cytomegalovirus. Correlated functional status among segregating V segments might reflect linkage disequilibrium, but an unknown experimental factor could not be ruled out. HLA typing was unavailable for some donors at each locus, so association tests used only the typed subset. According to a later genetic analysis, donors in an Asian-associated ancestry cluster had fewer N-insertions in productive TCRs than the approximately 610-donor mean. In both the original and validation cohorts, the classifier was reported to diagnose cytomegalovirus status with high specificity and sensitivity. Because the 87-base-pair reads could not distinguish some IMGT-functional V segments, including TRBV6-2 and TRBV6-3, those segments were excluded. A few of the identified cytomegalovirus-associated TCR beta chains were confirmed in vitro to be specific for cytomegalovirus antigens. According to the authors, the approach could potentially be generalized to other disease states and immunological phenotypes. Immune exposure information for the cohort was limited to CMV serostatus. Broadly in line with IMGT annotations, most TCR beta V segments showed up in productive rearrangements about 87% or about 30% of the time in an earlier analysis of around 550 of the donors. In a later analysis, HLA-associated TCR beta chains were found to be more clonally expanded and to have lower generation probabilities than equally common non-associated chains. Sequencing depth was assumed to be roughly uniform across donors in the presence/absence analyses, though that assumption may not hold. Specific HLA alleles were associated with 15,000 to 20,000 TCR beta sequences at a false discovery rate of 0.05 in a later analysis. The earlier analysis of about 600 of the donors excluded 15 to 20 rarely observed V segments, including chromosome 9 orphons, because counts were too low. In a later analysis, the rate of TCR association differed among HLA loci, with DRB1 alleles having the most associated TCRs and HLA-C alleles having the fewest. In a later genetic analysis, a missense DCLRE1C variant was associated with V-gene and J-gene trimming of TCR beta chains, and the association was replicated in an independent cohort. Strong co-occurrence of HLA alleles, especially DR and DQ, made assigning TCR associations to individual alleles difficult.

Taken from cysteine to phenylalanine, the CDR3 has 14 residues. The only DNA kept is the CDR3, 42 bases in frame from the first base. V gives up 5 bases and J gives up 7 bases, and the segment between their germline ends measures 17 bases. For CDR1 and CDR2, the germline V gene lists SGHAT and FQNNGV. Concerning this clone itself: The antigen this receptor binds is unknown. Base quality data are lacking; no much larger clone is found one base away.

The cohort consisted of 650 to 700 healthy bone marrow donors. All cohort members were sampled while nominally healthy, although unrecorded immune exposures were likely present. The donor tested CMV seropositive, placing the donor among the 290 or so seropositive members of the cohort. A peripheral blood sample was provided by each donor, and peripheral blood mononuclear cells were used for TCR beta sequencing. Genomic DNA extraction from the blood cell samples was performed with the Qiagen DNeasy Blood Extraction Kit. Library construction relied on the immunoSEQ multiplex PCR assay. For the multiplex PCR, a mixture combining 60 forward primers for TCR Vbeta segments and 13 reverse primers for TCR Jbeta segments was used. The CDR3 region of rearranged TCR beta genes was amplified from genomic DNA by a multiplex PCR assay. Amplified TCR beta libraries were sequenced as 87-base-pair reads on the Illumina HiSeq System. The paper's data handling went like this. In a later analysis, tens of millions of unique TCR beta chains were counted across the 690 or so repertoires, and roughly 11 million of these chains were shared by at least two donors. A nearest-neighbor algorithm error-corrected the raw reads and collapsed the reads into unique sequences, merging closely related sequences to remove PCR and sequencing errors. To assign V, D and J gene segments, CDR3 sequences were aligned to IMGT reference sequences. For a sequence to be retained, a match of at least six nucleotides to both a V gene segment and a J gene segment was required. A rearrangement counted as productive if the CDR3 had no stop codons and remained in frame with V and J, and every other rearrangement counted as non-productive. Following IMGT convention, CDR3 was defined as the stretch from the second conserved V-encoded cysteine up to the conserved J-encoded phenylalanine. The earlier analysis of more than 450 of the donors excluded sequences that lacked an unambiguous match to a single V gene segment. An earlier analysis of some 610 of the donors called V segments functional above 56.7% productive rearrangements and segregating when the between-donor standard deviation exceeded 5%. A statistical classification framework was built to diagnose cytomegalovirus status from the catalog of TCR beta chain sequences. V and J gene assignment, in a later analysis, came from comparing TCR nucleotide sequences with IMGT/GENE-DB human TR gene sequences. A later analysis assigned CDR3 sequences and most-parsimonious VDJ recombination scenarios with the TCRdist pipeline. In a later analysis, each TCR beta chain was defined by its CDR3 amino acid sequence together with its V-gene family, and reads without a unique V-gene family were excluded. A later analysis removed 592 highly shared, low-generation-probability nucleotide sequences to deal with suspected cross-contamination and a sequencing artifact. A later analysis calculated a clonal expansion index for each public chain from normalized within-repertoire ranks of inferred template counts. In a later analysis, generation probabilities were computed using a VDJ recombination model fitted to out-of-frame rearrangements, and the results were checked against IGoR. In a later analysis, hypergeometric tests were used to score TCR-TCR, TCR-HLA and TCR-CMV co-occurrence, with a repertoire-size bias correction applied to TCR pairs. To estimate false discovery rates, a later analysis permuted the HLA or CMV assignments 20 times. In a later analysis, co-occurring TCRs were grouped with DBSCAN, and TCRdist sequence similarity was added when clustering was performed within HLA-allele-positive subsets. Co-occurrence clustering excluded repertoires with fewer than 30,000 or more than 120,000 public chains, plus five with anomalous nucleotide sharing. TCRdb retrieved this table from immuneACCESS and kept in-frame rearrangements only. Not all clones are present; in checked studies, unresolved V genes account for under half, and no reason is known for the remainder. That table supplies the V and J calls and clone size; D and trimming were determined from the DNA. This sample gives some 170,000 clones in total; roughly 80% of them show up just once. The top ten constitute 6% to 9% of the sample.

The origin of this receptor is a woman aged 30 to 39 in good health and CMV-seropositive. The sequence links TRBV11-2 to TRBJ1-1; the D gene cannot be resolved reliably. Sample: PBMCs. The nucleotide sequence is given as TGTGCCAGCAGCCCCATCCGGGAGCCCGGTGAAGCTTTCTTT. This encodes CASSPIREPGEAFF.